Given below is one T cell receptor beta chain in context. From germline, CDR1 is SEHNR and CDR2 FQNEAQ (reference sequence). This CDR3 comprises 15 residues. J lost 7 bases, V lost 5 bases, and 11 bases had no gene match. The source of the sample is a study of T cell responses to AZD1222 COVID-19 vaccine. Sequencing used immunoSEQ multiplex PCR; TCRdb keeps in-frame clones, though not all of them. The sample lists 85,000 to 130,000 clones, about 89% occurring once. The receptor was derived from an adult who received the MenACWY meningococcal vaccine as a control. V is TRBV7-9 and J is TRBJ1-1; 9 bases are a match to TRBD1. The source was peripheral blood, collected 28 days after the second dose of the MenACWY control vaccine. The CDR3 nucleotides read TGTGCCAGCAGCGCTCCGGGACAGGGAAAAGATGAAGCTTTCTTT. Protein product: CASSAPGQGKDEAFF.